The TCR beta chain described here comes from a study of blood T cell repertoires in COVID-19. For the study at large: T cells, B-cell-depleted T cells, or PBMCs provided the cDNA or gDNA that served as material.

The CDR3 runs 12 residues. Deletions cut 2 bases from V and 5 bases from J, with 7 bases between. Germline CDR1 is KGHSH and CDR2 is LQKENI. Produced via immunoSEQ multiplex PCR; TCRdb's table is partial and in-frame only. The sample has 400,000 to 550,000 clones, approximately 90% seen once. The TCR sequence derives from a woman aged 25 to 39 with acute or convalescent COVID-19. J is TRBJ2-7 and V is TRBV18, with a possible D match to TRBD1 (5 bases). Sequenced input: peripheral blood. For the CDR3, the DNA is TGTGCCAGCTCACCAGGGGCCGACGAGCAGTACTTC. Protein: CASSPGADEQYF.